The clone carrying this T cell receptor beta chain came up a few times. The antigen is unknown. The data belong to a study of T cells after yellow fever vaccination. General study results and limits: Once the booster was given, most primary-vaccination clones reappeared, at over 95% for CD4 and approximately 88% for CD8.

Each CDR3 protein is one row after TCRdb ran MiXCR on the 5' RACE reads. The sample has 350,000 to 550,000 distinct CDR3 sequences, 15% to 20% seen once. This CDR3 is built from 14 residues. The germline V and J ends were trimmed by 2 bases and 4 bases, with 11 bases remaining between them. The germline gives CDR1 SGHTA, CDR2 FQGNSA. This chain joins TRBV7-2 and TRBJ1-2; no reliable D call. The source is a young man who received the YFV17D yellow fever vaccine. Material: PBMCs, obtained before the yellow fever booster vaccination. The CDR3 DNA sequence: TGTGCCAGCAGCTTAACCGGGTCAGGCTATGGCTACACCTTC. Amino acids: CASSLTGSGYGYTF.